This T cell receptor (beta chain) was retrieved from a study of OX40 agonist ivuxolimab in advanced cancers. Study-wide background: Dosing consisted of intravenous ivuxolimab at 0.01 to 10 mg/kg every 2 weeks. Patients treated during dose escalation were battling hepatocellular carcinoma, melanoma, renal cell or head and neck cancer.

Concerning this clone itself: Antigen: not known.

This table comes from immunoSEQ multiplex PCR, and its TCRdb copy is limited to in-frame clones, with some not included. The sample includes tens of thousands of clones, nearly 90% of them seen just once. V was clipped by 2 bases and J by 4 bases, with 12 bases between them. The CDR3 spans 14 residues. Looked up from germline, CDR1 is MGHRA and CDR2 is YSYEKL. Study conclusions and caveats: Fewer expanded clones were found on average in CD4+ than in CD8+ T cells. Certain nonresponding patients likewise had low normalized T-cell clonal expansion.

Sample: CD4+ or CD8+ T cells sorted from blood, taken in a trial of the OX40 agonist ivuxolimab. The rearrangement joins TRBV4-1 to TRBJ2-7; D is uncertain. This TCR derives from an adult with an advanced solid tumor such as melanoma, head and neck, liver or kidney cancer. The CDR3 loop is CASSQLQDLYEQYF. The CDR3 nucleotides read TGCGCCAGCAGCCAATTACAAGACCTTTACGAGCAGTACTTC.